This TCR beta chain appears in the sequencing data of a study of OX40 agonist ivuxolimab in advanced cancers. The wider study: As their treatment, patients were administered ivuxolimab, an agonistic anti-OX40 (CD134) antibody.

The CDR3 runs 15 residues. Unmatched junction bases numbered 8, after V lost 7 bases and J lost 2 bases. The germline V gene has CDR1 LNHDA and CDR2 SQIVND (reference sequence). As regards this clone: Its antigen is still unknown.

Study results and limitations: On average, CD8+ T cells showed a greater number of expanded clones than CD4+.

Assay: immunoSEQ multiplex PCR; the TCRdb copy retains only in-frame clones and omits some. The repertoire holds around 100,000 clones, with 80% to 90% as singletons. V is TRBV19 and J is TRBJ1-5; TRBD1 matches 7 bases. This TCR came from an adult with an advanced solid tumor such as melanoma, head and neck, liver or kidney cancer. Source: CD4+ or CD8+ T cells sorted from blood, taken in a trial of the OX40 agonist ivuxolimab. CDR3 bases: TGTGCCAGTAATCCCGACAGGGTGGGCAATCAGCCCCAGCATTTT. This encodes CASNPDRVGNQPQHF.